This T cell receptor beta chain was retrieved from a study of T cell responses to AZD1222 COVID-19 vaccine. Study findings and constraints: Increases in Spike-specific TCR breadth and depth were seen after two AZD1222 doses. Within unmutated variant regions lay the reported targets of nearly half of spike-specific TCRs. Possibly, clonal diversity was underestimated; donors were largely white British and included more females. Seropositive at baseline were only a handful of AZD1222 recipients.

Turning to this clone: Its antigen is not identified.

The table came from immunoSEQ multiplex PCR; TCRdb's copy has only in-frame clones and leaves some out. The sample yields approximately 180,000 clones, 85% to 90% seen once. There are 18 residues in the CDR3. Trimming at V came to 1 base and at J to 9 bases, leaving 15 bases not matched to a gene. Per the germline V gene, CDR1 is KGHDR and CDR2 is SFDVKD. The TCR comes from an adult in good health. This material consisted of peripheral blood, taken on day 0 of AZD1222 vaccination. This chain links TRBV24-1 with TRBJ2-3, with 10 bases identical to TRBD2. The CDR3 protein is CATSDFYQASGGPRTQYF. CDR3 coding DNA: TGTGCCACCAGTGATTTTTACCAGGCTAGCGGGGGACCGCGAACGCAGTATTTT.